This T cell receptor beta chain was found in a study of CD8+ T cells in alopecia areata. Study observations and caveats: Many of the expanded lesional clones endured in scalp and blood while on tofacitinib.

It was cDNA, reverse transcribed from extracted RNA, that served as the sequencing template. Clones were read by immunoSEQ multiplex PCR, and TCRdb kept only the in-frame ones, dropping some. The sample shows about 190,000 clones, about three fifths of them seen only once. Treatment: oral pan-JAK inhibitor, 5-10 mg twice daily. On this clone: As yet, its antigen is unknown.

Sequenced material: CD4+ T cells sorted from blood, taken at week 4, from a patient treated with tofacitinib. This sequence was found in a human donor with alopecia areata.

CDR3 nucleotide sequence: TGTGCCAGCCGTTCTTACGAGCAGTACTTC. This sequence encodes CASRSYEQYF. The chain uses TRBV2 and TRBJ2-7; D not resolved. The CDR3 extends over 10 amino acids. V was trimmed by 8 bases and J by 4 bases, leaving 6 bases between them. Looked up from germline, CDR1 is SNHLY and CDR2 is FYNNEI.